Below, one T cell receptor (beta chain) is given with its context. Its antigen is not known. The sample is drawn from a study of shared clonotypes between healthy human individuals. From germline, CDR1 is SQVTM and CDR2 ANQGSEA. V lost 2 bases, J lost 4 bases, and 18 bases lay in between. The CDR3 loop spans 15 amino acids. Deep was the level used in running the assay. The protocol was immunoSEQ multiplex PCR, while the TCRdb copy is restricted to in-frame clones and leaves out a portion. There are about 580,000 clones in the sample; roughly 98% occur only once, and more than 0.3% lies in the top ten. Only CD45RO-negative cells positively selected for CCR7 counted as naive CD8 cells, so terminally differentiated effector memory CD45RA+ cells were excluded. Points from the study as a whole: Measured sharing among donors was expected to vary with sequencing depth.

The TCR sequence derives from a man aged 25 to 40 in good health. Sample: naive CD8+ T cells sorted from blood. The chain carries TRBV29-1 and TRBJ2-7; no definite D call. CDR3 protein: CSVELGHSDDYEQYF. The DNA for the CDR3 is TGCAGCGTTGAACTGGGCCACAGTGACGATTACGAGCAGTACTTC.